These 10 T cell receptor beta chains share one sample of origin, sequenced in a study of monozygotic twins with cystic fibrosis. The repertoire was sequenced with immunoSEQ multiplex PCR; TCRdb's copy has only in-frame clones and lacks some. The repertoire holds approximately 36,000 clones, with 75% to 95% as singletons. Sequencing used blood. The receptors shown here come from a boy aged 2-15 years with cystic fibrosis.

V usage is TRBV10-3 and J usage is TRBJ1-3; D uncertain. Germline V lookup: CDR1 ENHRY, CDR2 SYGVKD. The V and J ends lost 10 bases and 3 bases respectively, with 13 bases between them. This CDR3 is built from 13 residues. The CDR3 DNA reads as TGTGCCACCGCGAACAGAGATGGAAACACCATATATTTT. This gives the protein CATANRDGNTIYF.

The rearrangement uses TRBV2 and TRBJ1-5; 8 bases map to TRBD1. Germline CDR1 and CDR2: SNHLY and FYNNEI. V lost 6 bases to trimming and J lost 6 bases; unmatched junction nucleotides: 10. The CDR3 extends over 15 amino acids. For the CDR3, the DNA is TGTGCCAGCAGCTCAGGACAGGGAGTAGGTCAGCCCCAGCATTTT. It translates to CASSSGQGVGQPQHF.

This chain connects TRBV27 to TRBJ1-1, with D hard to call. V was shortened by 1 base and J by 1 base, with 4 bases between the two germline ends. Looked up from germline, CDR1 is MNHEY and CDR2 is SMNVEV (reference sequence). CDR3 size: 13 residues. CDR3 residues: CASSLYGNTEAFF. CDR3 coding DNA: TGTGCCAGCAGTTTATACGGGAACACTGAAGCTTTCTTT.

The chain links TRBV6-6 to TRBJ2-3, with 11 bases matching TRBD2. The CDR3 is 16 residues long. After removal of 0 bases from V and 6 bases from J, the junction contained 5 bases not matched to a gene. Germline CDR1 reads MNHNY; CDR2 reads SVGAGI (reference sequence). The CDR3 sequence: CASSYSPSGGSDTQYF. The CDR3 coding sequence is TGTGCCAGCAGTTACTCGCCTAGCGGGGGGTCCGATACGCAGTATTTT.

This rearrangement joins TRBV6-5 to TRBJ2-7, with a weak D call TRBD1 (5 bases). From germline, CDR1 is MNHEY and CDR2 SVGAGI. The V end lost 4 bases, the J end lost 4 bases, and 14 bases lay between the germline ends. The CDR3 length is 14 residues. The CDR3 DNA sequence: TGTGCCAGCAGTTTGGGCAGGGTGTCGTACGAGCAGTACTTC. Protein: CASSLGRVSYEQYF.

This clone was recorded only once. This chain uses TRBV6-5 with TRBJ1-1; weak D call: TRBD1 (6 bases). The germline V gene has CDR1 MNHEY and CDR2 SVGAGI. This CDR3 has 15 residues. The germline V and J ends were trimmed by 2 bases and 1 base, with 11 bases remaining between them. DNA for the CDR3: TGTGCCAGCAGTTACAGGCAGGGGCCGAACACTGAAGCTTTCTTT. Protein: CASSYRQGPNTEAFF.

The V and J genes are TRBV27 and TRBJ2-3, with 7 positions matching TRBD2. CDR1 MNHEY and CDR2 SMNVEV come from the germline V gene (reference sequence). J was trimmed by 1 base and V by 5 bases; bases with no gene match: 3. CDR3 length equals 14 residues. The CDR3 bases are TGTGCCAGCAGTCCGGCGGGGGGCACAGATACGCAGTATTTT. It is translated as CASSPAGGTDTQYF.

V gene TRBV4-3 combines with J gene TRBJ1-1; D possibly corresponds to TRBD1 (6 bases). This CDR3 comprises 15 residues. Per germline, CDR1 LGHNA and CDR2 YSLEER. V was clipped by 2 bases and J by 7 bases, with 17 bases between them. This CDR3 reads CASSQRINRESEAFF. CDR3 bases: TGCGCCAGCAGCCAACGTATTAACAGGGAAAGTGAAGCTTTCTTT.

The chain couples TRBV19 to TRBJ2-1; 8 bases match TRBD2. Germline V gene lookup returns CDR1 LNHDA and CDR2 SQIVND (reference sequence). V shed 1 base, J shed 7 bases, and the junction held 15 bases outside the gene matches. The CDR3 totals 18 residues. The CDR3 coding sequence is TGTGCCAGTAGTATAGGACGGCTTTGGCGGGGGGCTGGGAATGAGCAGTTCTTC. This sequence encodes CASSIGRLWRGAGNEQFF.

The rearrangement uses TRBV4-2 and TRBJ2-3, with 10 bases identical to TRBD2. This CDR3 has 17 residues. V dropped 0 bases and J dropped 2; count of bases not matched to a gene: 5. CDR1 and CDR2 (germline): LGHNA, YNFKEQ. The CDR3 DNA reads as TGTGCCAGCAGCCAAGAACCCACTAGCGGGGTCACAGATACGCAGTATTTT. Residues: CASSQEPTSGVTDTQYF.